This T cell receptor beta chain was recorded in a study of CD8+CD57+ T cells in acquired aplastic anemia. There are a few counts of this clonotype. All sequencing subjects had displayed CD8+CD57+ cell expansion on flow cytometry. Genomic DNA templated the TCR beta VDJ and CDR3 profiling. TCRdb analysed the reads with MiXCR anew, one entry per CDR3 protein. Here the sample spans 200,000 or so distinct CDR3 sequences, nearly 50% being singletons. The sequenced sample was sorted CD4+, CD8+, or CD8+CD57+ T cells (not recorded which) from PBMCs. The TCR comes from a human donor with aplastic anemia.

In DNA form, the CDR3 reads TGTGCCAGCCTAGGCCAGCCCCCATCACCCCTCCACTTT. This gives the protein CASLGQPPSPLHF. This chain connects TRBV2 to TRBJ1-6; D remains unclear. There are 13 residues in the CDR3. CDR1 SNHLY and CDR2 FYNNEI come from the germline V gene. V lost 8 bases and J lost 10, with 15 bases in between.